The clone carrying this TCR beta chain was seen ten or more times. What it binds is not known. This record belongs to a study of response to subunit inactivated influenza vaccine. Broader study findings: The study's authors posited that every seasonal influenza vaccination enlists few new T cells.

Each CDR3 protein gets one entry after TCRdb re-called the RT-PCR reads with MiXCR. The data show roughly 500,000 distinct CDR3 sequences, 16% seen once. Trimming removed 4 bases from V and 6 bases from J, with 13 bases in between. The CDR3 contains 12 residues. Germline V gene lookup returns CDR1 SQVTM and CDR2 ANQGSEA. The receptor was derived from a man between 45 and 75 years old who received an inactivated influenza vaccine. The source was CD4+ T cells sorted from PBMCs, collected about 24 months after vaccination. The J gene is TRBJ2-7, the V gene TRBV29-1, with D possibly being TRBD1 (7 bases). In DNA, the CDR3 is TGCAGCGTTGCATACAGGGGAGGCGAGCAGTACTTC. Translated: CSVAYRGGEQYF.